The T cell receptor beta chain described here comes from a study of T cell responses to AZD1222 COVID-19 vaccine. This CDR3 contains 14 residues. The V gene end was trimmed by 4 bases and the J gene end by 3 bases; junction bases not matched to a gene: 5. The germline V gene encodes CDR1 SGHTA and CDR2 FQGTGA. Using immunoSEQ multiplex PCR, the repertoire was profiled, and TCRdb retains in-frame clones only, with some absent. The table includes approximately 300,000 clones, 90% to 95% detected once. The source of this sequence is an adult who received the AZD1222 COVID-19 vaccine. The chain is built from TRBV7-3 and TRBJ1-1; TRBD1 matches at 7 bases. This sample comprised peripheral blood, obtained 28 days after the second AZD1222 dose. CDR3 region: CASSSSGGDTEAFF. DNA of the CDR3: TGTGCCAGCAGCTCTTCAGGGGGGGACACTGAAGCTTTCTTT.